This entry is about one T cell receptor (beta chain). Germline CDR1 PRHDT, CDR2 FYEKMQ (reference sequence). Germline trimming cut 0 bases from V and 2 bases from J; bases unmatched to any gene: 5. The CDR3 sequence is 16 residues long. The PCR was carried out with 60 Vbeta primers and 13 Jbeta primers. Data came from immunoSEQ multiplex PCR; TCRdb stores just in-frame clones and leaves some out. Found here are 90,000 to 100,000 clones, about 81% of them singletons; the top ten hold roughly 1.5%. Healthy bone marrow donors made up the donor group. This record comes from a study of cytomegalovirus exposure and HLA in healthy donors.

This clonotype was sampled from a man between 35 and 55 years old in good health and CMV-seronegative. The sequenced sample consisted of PBMCs. The chain carries TRBV13 and TRBJ2-7; TRBD1 matches 9 bases. The CDR3 coding sequence is TGTGCCAGCAGCTTAGGGGGTGGGACAGGGCCCTACGAGCAGTACTTC. Protein: CASSLGGGTGPYEQYF.